These 11 T cell receptor beta chains were sequenced from one sample in a study of blood T cell repertoires in COVID-19. Assay used: immunoSEQ multiplex PCR; TCRdb lists only in-frame clones, some missing. In the table there are 80,000 to 95,000 clones, about 76% of which are singletons. Input material: peripheral blood. The receptor source for this set is a woman over 75 with active or convalescent COVID-19.

This chain joins TRBV5-6 and TRBJ2-3, with 11 bases aligning to TRBD2. The V gene's germline CDR1 is SGHDT and CDR2 YYEEEE. The CDR3 sequence is 15 residues long. V lost 2 bases to trimming and J lost 7 bases; unmatched junction nucleotides: 6. CDR3 in amino acids: CASSFIAGGVNTQYF. The DNA for the CDR3 is TGTGCCAGCAGCTTTATAGCGGGGGGGGTCAATACGCAGTATTTT.

The chain carries TRBV2 and TRBJ1-4; tentatively, D is TRBD1 (6 bases). Trimming left V 6 bases short and J 13 bases short, with 15 bases between. Germline CDR1 SNHLY, CDR2 FYNNEI. The CDR3 covers 12 residues. CDR3 sequence (DNA): TGTGCCAGCAGGGATGAGGGGGTCCGACTGTTTTTT. This translates into CASRDEGVRLFF.

V usage is TRBV11-2 and J usage is TRBJ2-7; 9 positions agree with TRBD1. V was clipped by 2 bases and J by 6 bases; unmatched bases: 11. Germline V gene data show CDR1 as SGHAT and CDR2 as FQNNGV. The CDR3 covers 16 residues. CDR3 coding DNA: TGTGCCAGCAGCTTATCGGGACAGGGCGGGACGAGCGAGCAGTACTTC. Its translation is CASSLSGQGGTSEQYF.

The DNA of the CDR3 is TGTGCCAGCAGCAAAGTTGGGGGGAGCTCCTACAATGAGCAGTTCTTC. Translating it yields CASSKVGGSSYNEQFF. V gene TRBV21-1 combines with J gene TRBJ2-1; the DNA was not used to check the table's D call, TRBD2. TRBV21-1 is an annotated pseudogene. The CDR3 loop spans 16 amino acids.

V gene TRBV30 combines with J gene TRBJ1-5; D unclear. V dropped 5 bases and J dropped 2 bases, with 7 bases sitting between them. The CDR3 extends over 12 amino acids. Germline-derived CDR1 and CDR2 are GTSNPN and SVGIG (reference sequence). In DNA, the CDR3 is TGTGCCTGGGATCGTGGCAATCAGCCCCAGCATTTT. Translated: CAWDRGNQPQHF.

The chain carries TRBV6-5 and TRBJ2-5, with 7 positions matching TRBD1. The CDR3 totals 15 residues. CDR1 is MNHEY and CDR2 is SVGAGI in the germline V gene. V was clipped by 5 bases and J by 0 bases; unmatched bases: 6. The chain's CDR3 is CASSRDRTYQETQYF. As DNA, the CDR3 is TGTGCCAGCAGTCGGGACAGAACTTACCAAGAGACCCAGTACTTC.

The genes are TRBV28 and TRBJ1-6; 7 bases agree with TRBD1. V lost 5 bases and J lost 5; bases outside the gene matches: 12. The germline V gene encodes CDR1 MDHEN and CDR2 SYDVKM. This CDR3 comprises 17 residues. The CDR3 sequence: CASSARQGWSNNSPLHF. The CDR3 DNA reads as TGTGCCAGCAGTGCTCGACAGGGATGGTCGAATAATTCACCCCTCCACTTT.

The chain combines TRBV12-3 or TRBV12-4 with TRBJ2-5; D not resolved. Trimming removed 3 bases from V and 5 bases from J, with 7 bases in between. The CDR3 runs 12 residues. CDR3 sequence: CASSFVVETQYF. The CDR3 DNA sequence: TGTGCCAGCAGTTTCGTCGTTGAGACCCAGTACTTC.

This chain's CDR3 is CSVERGQGADEQYF. The CDR3 nucleotides read TGCAGCGTTGAACGGGGACAGGGGGCTGACGAGCAGTACTTC. The chain links TRBV29-1 to TRBJ2-7, with TRBD1 identical over 12 bases. The CDR3 totals 14 residues. V was pared by 2 bases and J by 5 bases, with 4 bases of the junction left unmatched. Germline V gene data show CDR1 as SQVTM and CDR2 as ANQGSEA.

The chain is built from TRBV6-5 and TRBJ1-1, with 7 bases that match TRBD1. This CDR3 region has 14 residues. V gave up 2 bases and J gave up 4 bases; unmatched junction bases: 4. Germline values: CDR1 MNHEY, CDR2 SVGAGI. The CDR3 nucleotides are TGTGCCAGCAGTTACGACAGGGAGGCCACTGAAGCTTTCTTT. Its translation is CASSYDREATEAFF.

CDR3 sequence: CAWEGSLSSYNSPLHF. DNA of the CDR3: TGTGCCTGGGAGGGGTCTTTGAGCTCCTATAATTCACCCCTCCACTTT. V usage is TRBV30 and J usage is TRBJ1-6, with a weak D call TRBD1 (5 bases). CDR1 GTSNPN and CDR2 SVGIG come from the germline V gene (reference sequence). Trimming took 5 bases from V and 0 from J, leaving 14 bases between them. The CDR3 spans 16 residues.